This T cell receptor (beta chain) originates from a study of blood T cells in healthy people across ages. To note about this clonotype: As yet, its antigen is unknown.

Samples each had at least 5.5 micrograms of total RNA extracted. PCR was performed a second time for roughly 7 to 11 cycles using a sample-barcoded 5' primer and a J-beta primer mix. TCRdb redid the calling of the 5' RACE reads with MiXCR, one entry per CDR3 protein. Here the sample spans around 2 million distinct CDR3 sequences, roughly two fifths being singletons. The study, taken as a whole, reports: Higher naive T cell percentage went strongly together with higher TCR beta diversity. Comparison with aged donors showed that long-lived donors had more naive CD4+ cells and higher diversity. The fall in TCR beta diversity per million T cells was roughly linear with age.

Germline values: CDR1 SEHNR, CDR2 FQNEAQ (reference sequence). Trimming pared 5 bases from V and 7 bases from J, leaving 15 bases between. The CDR3 sequence is 14 residues long. The sequenced sample consisted of blood. The chain couples TRBV7-9 to TRBJ2-1, with D unresolved. The sequence derives from a human donor in good health. The CDR3 sequence is CASSPPERWNEQFF. CDR3 DNA: TGTGCCAGCAGCCCCCCTGAGAGGTGGAATGAGCAGTTCTTC.